This entry is about one T cell receptor beta chain. The source of the sample is a study of early T cells in non-severe SARS-CoV-2 infection. The germline V gene has CDR1 SGHVS and CDR2 FQNEAQ. The germline V and J ends were trimmed by 0 bases and 9 bases, with 12 bases remaining between them. This CDR3 is built from 13 residues. TCRdb used MiXCR to reprocess the 5' RACE reads, holding one entry per CDR3 protein. This table has approximately 110,000 distinct CDR3 sequences, about 15% appearing once. The sample was whole blood. V is TRBV7-8 and J is TRBJ2-7; weak D call: TRBD2 (7 bases). The TCR comes from an adult who was a healthcare worker with PCR-confirmed SARS-CoV-2 infection or an uninfected control (not recorded which). The CDR3 is CASSLAGGRGQYF. The CDR3 region has the DNA TGTGCCAGCAGCTTAGCGGGGGGGCGCGGGCAGTACTTC. Looking up the rest from reference TRBV7-8 and TRBJ2-7 gives the full variable domain: GAGVSQSPRYKVAKRGQDVALRCDPISGHVSLFWYQQALGQGPEFLTYFQNEAQLDKSGLPSDRFFAERPEGSVSTLKIQRTQQEDSAVYLCASSLAGGRGQYFGPGTRLTVT.